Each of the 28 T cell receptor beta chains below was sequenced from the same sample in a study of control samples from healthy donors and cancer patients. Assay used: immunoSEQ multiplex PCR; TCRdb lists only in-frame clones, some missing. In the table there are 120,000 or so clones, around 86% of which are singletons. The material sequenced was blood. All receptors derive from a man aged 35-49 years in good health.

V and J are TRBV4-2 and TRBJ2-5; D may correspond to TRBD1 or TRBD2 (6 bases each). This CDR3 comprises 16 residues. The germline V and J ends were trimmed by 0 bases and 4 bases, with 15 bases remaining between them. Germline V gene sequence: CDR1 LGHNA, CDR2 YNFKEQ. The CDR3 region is CASSQEGGRAGETQYF. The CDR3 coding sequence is TGTGCCAGCAGCCAAGAGGGGGGCAGGGCAGGAGAGACCCAGTACTTC.

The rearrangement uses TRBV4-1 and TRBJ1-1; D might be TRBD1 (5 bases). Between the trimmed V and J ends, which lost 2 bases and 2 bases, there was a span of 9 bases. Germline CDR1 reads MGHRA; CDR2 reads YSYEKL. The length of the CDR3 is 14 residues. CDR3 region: CASSQFQGNTEAFF. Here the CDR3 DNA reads TGCGCCAGCAGCCAATTCCAGGGTAACACTGAAGCTTTCTTT.

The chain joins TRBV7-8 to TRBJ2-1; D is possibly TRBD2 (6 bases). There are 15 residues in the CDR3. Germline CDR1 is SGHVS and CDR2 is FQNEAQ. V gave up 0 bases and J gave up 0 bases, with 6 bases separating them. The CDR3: CASSLAGSSYNEQFF. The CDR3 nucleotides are TGTGCCAGCAGCTTAGCCGGGAGCTCCTACAATGAGCAGTTCTTC.

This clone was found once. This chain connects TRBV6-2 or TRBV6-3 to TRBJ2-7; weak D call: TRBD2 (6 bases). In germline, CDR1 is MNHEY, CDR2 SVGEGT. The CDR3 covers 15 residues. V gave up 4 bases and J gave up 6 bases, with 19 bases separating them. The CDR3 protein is CASSSGRREGFEQYF. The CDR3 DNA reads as TGTGCCAGCAGTTCAGGACGGAGGGAAGGATTCGAGCAGTACTTC.

This CDR3 is CSVALRDPPLLYGYTF. The CDR3 DNA reads TGCAGCGTCGCTTTAAGGGACCCACCACTCCTCTATGGCTACACCTTC. The chain joins TRBV29-1 to TRBJ1-2, with a possible D match to TRBD1 (5 bases). V was shortened by 6 bases and J by 4 bases, with 24 bases between the two germline ends. The CDR3 runs to 16 residues. Germline CDR1 SQVTM, CDR2 ANQGSEA.

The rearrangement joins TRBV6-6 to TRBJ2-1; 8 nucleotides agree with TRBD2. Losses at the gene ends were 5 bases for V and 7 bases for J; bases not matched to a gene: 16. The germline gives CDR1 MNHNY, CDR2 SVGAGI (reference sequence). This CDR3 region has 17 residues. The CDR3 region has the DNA TGTGCCAGCAGTCGATCTGTGCGGGGGGCTCGTGGGAATGAGCAGTTCTTC. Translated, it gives CASSRSVRGARGNEQFF.

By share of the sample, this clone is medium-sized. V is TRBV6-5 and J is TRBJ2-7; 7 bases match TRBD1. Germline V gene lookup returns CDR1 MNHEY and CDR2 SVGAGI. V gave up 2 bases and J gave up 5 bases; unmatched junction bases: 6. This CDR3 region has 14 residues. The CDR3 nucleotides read TGTGCCAGCAGTTACGACCTGACAGGGCACGAGCAGTACTTC. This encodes CASSYDLTGHEQYF.

CDR3 protein: CASSSHASRGTFNIQYF. CDR3 DNA sequence: TGCGCCAGCAGCTCCCACGCGTCGAGGGGGACCTTCAACATTCAGTACTTC. This sequence joins TRBV5-1 and TRBJ2-4; TRBD1 might be the D (6 bases). The CDR3 covers 17 residues. The germline V gene encodes CDR1 SGHRS and CDR2 YFSETQ. Trimming took 3 bases from V and 7 from J, leaving 23 bases between them.

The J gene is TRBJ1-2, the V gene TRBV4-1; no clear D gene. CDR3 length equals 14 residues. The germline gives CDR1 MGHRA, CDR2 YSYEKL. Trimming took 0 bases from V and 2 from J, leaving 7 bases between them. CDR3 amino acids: CASSQEWINYGYTF. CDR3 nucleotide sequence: TGCGCCAGCAGCCAAGAATGGATAAACTATGGCTACACCTTC.

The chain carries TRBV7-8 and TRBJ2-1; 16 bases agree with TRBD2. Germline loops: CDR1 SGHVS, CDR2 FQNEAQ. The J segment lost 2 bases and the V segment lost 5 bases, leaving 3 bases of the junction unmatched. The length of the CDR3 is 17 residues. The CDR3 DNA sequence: TGTGCCAGCAGCAGGGGACTAGCGGGGGGGGCCTACAATGAGCAGTTCTTC. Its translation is CASSRGLAGGAYNEQFF.

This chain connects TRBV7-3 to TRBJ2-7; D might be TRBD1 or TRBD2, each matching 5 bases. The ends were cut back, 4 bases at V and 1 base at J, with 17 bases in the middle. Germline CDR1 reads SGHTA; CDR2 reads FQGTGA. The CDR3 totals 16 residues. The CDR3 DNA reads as TGTGCCAGCAGCTCGGGACCGAGACAGATTTCCTACGAGCAGTACTTC. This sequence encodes CASSSGPRQISYEQYF.

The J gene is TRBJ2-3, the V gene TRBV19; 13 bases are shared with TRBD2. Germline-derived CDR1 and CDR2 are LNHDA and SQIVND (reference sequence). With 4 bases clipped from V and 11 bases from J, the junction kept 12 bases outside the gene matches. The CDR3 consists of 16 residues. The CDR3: CASSNRLAGGSPLQYF. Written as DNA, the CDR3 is TGTGCCAGTAGTAACAGACTAGCGGGGGGCTCCCCCCTGCAGTATTTT.

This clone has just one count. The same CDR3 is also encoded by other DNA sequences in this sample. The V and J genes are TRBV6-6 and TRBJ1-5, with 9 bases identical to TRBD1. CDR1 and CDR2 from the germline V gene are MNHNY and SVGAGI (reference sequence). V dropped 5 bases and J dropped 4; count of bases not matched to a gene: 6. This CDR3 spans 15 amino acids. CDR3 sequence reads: CASSGQGHSNQPQHF. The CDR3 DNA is TGTGCCAGCAGTGGACAGGGGCATAGTAATCAGCCCCAGCATTTT.

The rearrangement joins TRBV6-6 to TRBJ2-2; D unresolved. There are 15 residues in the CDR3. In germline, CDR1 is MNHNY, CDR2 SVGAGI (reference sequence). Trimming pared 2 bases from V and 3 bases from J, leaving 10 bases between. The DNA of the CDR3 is TGTGCCAGCAGTTACGGCTACCTCGACACCGGGGAGCTGTTTTTT. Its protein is CASSYGYLDTGELFF.

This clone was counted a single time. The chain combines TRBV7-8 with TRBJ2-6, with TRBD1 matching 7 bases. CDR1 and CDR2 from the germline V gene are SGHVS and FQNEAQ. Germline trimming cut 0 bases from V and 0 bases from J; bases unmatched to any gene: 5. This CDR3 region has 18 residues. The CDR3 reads CASSLAGTAISGANVLTF. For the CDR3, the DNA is TGTGCCAGCAGCTTAGCTGGGACAGCTATCTCTGGGGCCAACGTCCTGACTTTC.

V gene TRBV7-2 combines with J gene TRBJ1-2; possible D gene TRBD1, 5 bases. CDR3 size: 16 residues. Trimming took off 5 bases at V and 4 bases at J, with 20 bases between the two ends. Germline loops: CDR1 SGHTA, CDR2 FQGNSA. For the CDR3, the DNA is TGTGCCAGCAGCCCGAGAACCGGGACGGCGATCTATGGCTACACCTTC. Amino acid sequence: CASSPRTGTAIYGYTF.

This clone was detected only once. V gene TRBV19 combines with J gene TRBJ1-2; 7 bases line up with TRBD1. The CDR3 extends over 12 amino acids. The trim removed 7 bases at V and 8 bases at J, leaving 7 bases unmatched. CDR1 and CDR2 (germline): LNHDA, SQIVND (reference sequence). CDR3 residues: CASKEGARGYTF. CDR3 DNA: TGTGCCAGTAAGGAGGGGGCGCGCGGCTACACCTTC.

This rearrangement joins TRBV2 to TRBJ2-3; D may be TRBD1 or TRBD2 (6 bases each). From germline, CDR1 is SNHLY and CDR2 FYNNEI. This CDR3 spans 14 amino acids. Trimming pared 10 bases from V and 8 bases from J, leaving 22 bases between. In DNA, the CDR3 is TGTGCCACCTCTCCGGGGGCTGGGATCGTTACGCAGTATTTT. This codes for CATSPGAGIVTQYF.

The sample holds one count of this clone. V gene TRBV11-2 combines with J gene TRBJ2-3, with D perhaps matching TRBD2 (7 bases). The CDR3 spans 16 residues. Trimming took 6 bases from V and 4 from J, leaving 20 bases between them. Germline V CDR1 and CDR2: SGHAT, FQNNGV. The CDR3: CASSYSRGGGADTQYF. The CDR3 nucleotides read TGTGCCAGCAGTTACTCGAGGGGGGGCGGAGCAGATACGCAGTATTTT.

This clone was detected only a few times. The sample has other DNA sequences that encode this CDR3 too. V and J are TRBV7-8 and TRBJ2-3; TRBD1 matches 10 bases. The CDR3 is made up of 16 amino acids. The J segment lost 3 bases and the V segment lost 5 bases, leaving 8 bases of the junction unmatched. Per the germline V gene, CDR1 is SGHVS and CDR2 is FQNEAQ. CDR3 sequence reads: CASSTRDRGGTDTQYF. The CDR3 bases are TGTGCCAGCAGCACACGGGACAGGGGTGGAACAGATACGCAGTATTTT.

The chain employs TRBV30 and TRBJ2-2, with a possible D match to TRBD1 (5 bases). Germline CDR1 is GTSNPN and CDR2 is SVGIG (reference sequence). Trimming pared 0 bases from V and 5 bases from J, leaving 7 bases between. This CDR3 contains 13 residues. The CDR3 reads CAWSVKGTGELFF. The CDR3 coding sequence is TGTGCCTGGAGTGTAAAGGGGACCGGGGAGCTGTTTTTT.

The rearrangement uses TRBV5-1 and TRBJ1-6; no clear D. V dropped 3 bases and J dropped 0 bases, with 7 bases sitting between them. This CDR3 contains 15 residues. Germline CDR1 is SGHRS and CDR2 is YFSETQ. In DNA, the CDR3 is TGCGCCAGCAGCTATGATGGCTCCTATAATTCACCCCTCCACTTT. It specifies CASSYDGSYNSPLHF.

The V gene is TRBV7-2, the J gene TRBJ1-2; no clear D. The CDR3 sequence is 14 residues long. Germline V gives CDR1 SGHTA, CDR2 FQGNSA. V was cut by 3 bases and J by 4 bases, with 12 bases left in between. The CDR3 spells CASSFQTLSYGYTF. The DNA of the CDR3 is TGTGCCAGCAGCTTTCAGACCTTAAGCTATGGCTACACCTTC.

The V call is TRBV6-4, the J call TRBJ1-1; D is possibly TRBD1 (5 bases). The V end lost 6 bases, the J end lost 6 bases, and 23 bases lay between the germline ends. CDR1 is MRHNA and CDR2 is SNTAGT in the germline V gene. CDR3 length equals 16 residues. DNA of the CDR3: TGTGCCAGCAGACACCTTTCGCGGGGAGGGGTGGCTGAAGCTTTCTTT. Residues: CASRHLSRGGVAEAFF.

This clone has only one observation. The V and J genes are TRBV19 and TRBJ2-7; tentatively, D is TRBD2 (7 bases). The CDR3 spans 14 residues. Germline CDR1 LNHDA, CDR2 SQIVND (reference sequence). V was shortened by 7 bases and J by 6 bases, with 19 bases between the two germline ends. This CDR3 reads CASTSGGTYGEQYF. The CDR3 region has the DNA TGTGCCAGTACCTCCGGGGGGACATACGGCGAGCAGTACTTC.

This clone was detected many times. The CDR3 sequence: CASSLDTGLTEAFF. Here the CDR3 DNA reads TGTGCCAGCAGCTTAGACACAGGGCTCACTGAAGCTTTCTTT. The chain recombines TRBV5-5 with TRBJ1-1; maybe TRBD1 (6 bases). V gave up 2 bases and J gave up 4 bases, with 12 bases separating them. The germline gives CDR1 SGHKS, CDR2 YYEKEE (reference sequence). CDR3 length: 14 amino acids.

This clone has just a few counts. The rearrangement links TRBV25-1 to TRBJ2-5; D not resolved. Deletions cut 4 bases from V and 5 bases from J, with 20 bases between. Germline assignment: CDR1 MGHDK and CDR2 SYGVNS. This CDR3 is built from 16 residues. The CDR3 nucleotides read TGTGCCAGCAGTGGCCCCAGCCCCGGGCAGAGGGAGACCCAGTACTTC. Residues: CASSGPSPGQRETQYF.

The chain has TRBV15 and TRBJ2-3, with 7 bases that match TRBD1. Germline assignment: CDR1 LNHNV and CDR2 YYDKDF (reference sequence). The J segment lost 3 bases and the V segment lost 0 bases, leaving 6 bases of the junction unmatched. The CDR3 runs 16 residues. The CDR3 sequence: CATSRERGRLTDTQYF. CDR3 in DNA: TGTGCCACCAGCAGAGAGAGGGGGCGCCTTACAGATACGCAGTATTTT.